These 9 T cell receptor beta chains originate from one sample sequenced in a study of blood T cell repertoires in COVID-19. Generated by immunoSEQ multiplex PCR, the TCRdb table keeps only in-frame clones and is missing some. Of 300,000 to 400,000 clones in the sample, about 89% were seen once. Input material: peripheral blood. The source of these receptors is a woman aged 45-60 years with COVID-19, enrolled during active disease.

CDR3 DNA: TGTGCCACCAGCCGGGTCGACACCGGGGAGCTGTTTTTT. This codes for CATSRVDTGELFF. This chain joins TRBV24-1 and TRBJ2-2, with D hard to call. The CDR3 extends over 13 amino acids. CDR1 and CDR2 from the germline V gene are KGHDR and SFDVKD. V dropped 7 bases and J dropped 3 bases, with 8 bases sitting between them.

This chain connects TRBV9 to TRBJ2-3; no definite D call. Germline V gene lookup returns CDR1 SGDLS and CDR2 YYNGEE. Between the trimmed V and J ends, which lost 4 bases and 0 bases, there was a span of 12 bases. The CDR3 runs 15 residues. The CDR3 sequence is CASSPRLISTDTQYF. The CDR3 coding sequence is TGTGCCAGCAGCCCTCGACTGATTAGCACAGATACGCAGTATTTT.

The gene calls are TRBV24-1 and TRBJ2-3; TRBD2 agrees at 8 bases. V was pared by 2 bases and J by 3 bases, with 6 bases of the junction left unmatched. Germline-derived CDR1 and CDR2 are KGHDR and SFDVKD. The CDR3 runs to 16 residues. The CDR3 reads CATSDYRAGGTDTQYF. The DNA for the CDR3 is TGTGCCACCAGTGATTATCGGGCGGGAGGTACAGATACGCAGTATTTT.

V is TRBV4-3 and J is TRBJ1-2; D unresolved. Looked up from germline, CDR1 is LGHNA and CDR2 is YSLEER. The CDR3 is made up of 14 amino acids. V was cut by 0 bases and J by 3 bases, with 8 bases left in between. CDR3 region: CASSQENRDYGYTF. CDR3 in DNA: TGCGCCAGCAGCCAAGAGAACAGAGACTATGGCTACACCTTC.

The chain carries TRBV13 and TRBJ2-5; a weak D match, TRBD2 (6 bases). Germline V gene data show CDR1 as PRHDT and CDR2 as FYEKMQ (reference sequence). The V end lost 0 bases, the J end lost 1 base, and 12 bases lay between the germline ends. This CDR3 is built from 16 residues. The CDR3 DNA follows: TGTGCCAGCAGCTTAGGGGGAGGACGGCTCCAAGAGACCCAGTACTTC. It codes for CASSLGGGRLQETQYF.

This chain joins TRBV7-6 and TRBJ1-2; 8 bases are a match to TRBD1. This CDR3 is built from 15 residues. Germline loops: CDR1 SGHVS, CDR2 FNYEAQ. J gave up 4 bases and V 4 bases, and 8 bases lay outside the gene matches. CDR3 DNA sequence: TGTGCCAGCAGCTACGACCCCCAGGGGGCCTATGGCTACACCTTC. Its protein is CASSYDPQGAYGYTF.

The chain has TRBV6-1 and TRBJ2-3; TRBD1 agrees at 7 bases. V shed 4 bases and J 0 bases; nucleotides not matched to a gene: 10. Germline CDR1 and CDR2: MNHNS and SASEGT. The CDR3 totals 17 residues. For the CDR3, the DNA is TGTGCCAGCAGTGCTAACAGGGGCGGATTTAGCACAGATACGCAGTATTTT. This encodes CASSANRGGFSTDTQYF.

The chain uses TRBV6-6 and TRBJ2-3; 10 positions agree with TRBD2. This CDR3 region has 15 residues. The ends lost 6 bases at V and 6 bases at J; junction bases unmatched: 9. CDR1 is MNHNY, CDR2 SVGAGI, per germline (reference sequence). The CDR3 DNA reads as TGTGCCAGCAGGTCCAGCGGGAGGGCCTCGGATACGCAGTATTTT. Protein: CASRSSGRASDTQYF.

Regarding this clone: Other DNA sequences in this specimen translate into the identical CDR3. The J gene is TRBJ1-2, the V gene TRBV2; 7 nucleotides agree with TRBD1. This CDR3 has 12 residues. The V gene's germline CDR1 is SNHLY and CDR2 FYNNEI. The V segment lost 5 bases and the J segment 4 bases; nucleotides outside the gene matches: 1. In DNA, the CDR3 is TGTGCCAGCAGTAGGGACAGCTATGGCTACACCTTC. This encodes CASSRDSYGYTF.